This is a list of T cell receptor beta chains from one sample in a study of pediatric ulcerative colitis. Clones were read by immunoSEQ multiplex PCR, and TCRdb kept only the in-frame ones, dropping some. This sample has tens of thousands of clones, with roughly nine tenths found just once. Sequenced sample: blood. The receptors derive from a boy under 18 with severe ulcerative colitis. The CDR3 runs from the conserved cysteine through the conserved F or W. A D gene is named only where the DNA matches it firmly. A clone size is listed for some rows: how often the clone was seen (once, few, many), or a class if it is expanded.

D gene | J gene | clone size | V gene | CDR3 DNA | CDR3 protein
. | TRBJ2-3 | . | TRBV30 | TGTGCCTGGGCGCCAGGGCGACGAGACGGGGATACGCAGTATTTT | CAWAPGRRDGDTQYF
. | TRBJ2-1 | . | TRBV4-1 | TGCGCCAGCAGCCAAGATGAAAGGTGGCGGTTCTTC | CASSQDERWRFF
TRBD2 | TRBJ2-1 | . | TRBV11-2 | TGTGCCAGCAGCCTGGGACTAGCGGGAGGCCACGTACCCAATGAGCAGTTCTTC | CASSLGLAGGHVPNEQFF
TRBD2 | TRBJ2-7 | . | TRBV27 | TGTGCCAGCAGTTTACGGGGGGGCGTCTCCTACGAGCAGTACTTC | CASSLRGGVSYEQYF
. | TRBJ2-7 | . | TRBV7-6 | TGTGCCAGCAGCTCGAACTCCTACGAGCAGTACTTC | CASSSNSYEQYF
TRBD1 | TRBJ1-1 | . | TRBV7-9 | TGTGCCAGCAGCTTAGCCGGGACAGCAGGTAACACTGAAGCTTTCTTT | CASSLAGTAGNTEAFF
. | TRBJ2-1 | . | TRBV7-9 | TGTGCCAGCAGCATCGGTGGGGCGGTGTACAATGAGCAGTTCTTC | CASSIGGAVYNEQFF
. | TRBJ2-1 | . | TRBV29-1 | TGCAGCGTGACGCAGGGGGGGTCCTACAATGAGCAGTTCTTC | CSVTQGGSYNEQFF
. | TRBJ2-7 | . | TRBV29-1 | TGCAGCGTTGAGACAGGAAACGGGCAGTACTTC | CSVETGNGQYF
. | TRBJ2-7 | few | TRBV6-1 | TGTGCCAGCAGCGCTCCCGTAGAGCCCACTTACGAGCAGTACTTC | CASSAPVEPTYEQYF
. | TRBJ1-1 | . | TRBV4-1 | TGCGCCAGCAGCCAATCGGAGGGAGGCACTGAAGCTTTCTTT | CASSQSEGGTEAFF
. | TRBJ1-1 | . | TRBV30 | TGTGCCTGCCACAGGGTGGGCACTGAAGCTTTCTTT | CACHRVGTEAFF
. | TRBJ2-7 | . | TRBV27 | TGTGCCAGCAGTTTAGGGGTTACATCCTACGAGCAGTACTTC | CASSLGVTSYEQYF
TRBD1 | TRBJ1-5 | . | TRBV4-1 | TGCGCCAGCAGCCAAGGGGTTACCGGGACAGGGGACCTCGGGCCCCAGCATTTT | CASSQGVTGTGDLGPQHF
. | TRBJ2-3 | . | TRBV30 | TGTGCCTGTCAGGGGTCGGCAATGGATACGCAGTATTTT | CACQGSAMDTQYF
. | TRBJ2-7 | . | TRBV4-3 | TGCGCCAGCAGCCAAGGCCTAGGGCAGTACGAGCAGTACTTC | CASSQGLGQYEQYF
TRBD1 | TRBJ1-4 | . | TRBV19 | TGTGCCAGTAGTAGGGACAGCACTAATGAAAAACTGTTTTTT | CASSRDSTNEKLFF
TRBD1 | TRBJ1-1 | . | TRBV13 | TGTGCCAGCAGCTCCGGACAGGGGTTCAACACTGAAGCTTTCTTT | CASSSGQGFNTEAFF
. | TRBJ1-3 | . | TRBV6-6 | TGTGCCAGCAGTTACACAACAGGGAACTCTGGAAACACCATATATTTT | CASSYTTGNSGNTIYF
. | TRBJ1-2 | . | TRBV10-3 | TGTGCCATCACCGACGATATTAACTATGGCTACACCTTC | CAITDDINYGYTF